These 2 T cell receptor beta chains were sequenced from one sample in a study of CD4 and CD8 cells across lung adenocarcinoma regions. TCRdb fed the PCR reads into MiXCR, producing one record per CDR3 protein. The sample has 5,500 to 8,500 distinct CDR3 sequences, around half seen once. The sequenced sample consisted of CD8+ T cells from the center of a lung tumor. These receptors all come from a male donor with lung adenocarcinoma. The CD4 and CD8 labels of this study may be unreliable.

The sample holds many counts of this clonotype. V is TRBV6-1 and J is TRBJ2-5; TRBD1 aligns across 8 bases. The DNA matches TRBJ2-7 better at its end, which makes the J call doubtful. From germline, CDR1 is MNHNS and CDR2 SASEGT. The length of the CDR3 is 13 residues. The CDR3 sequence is CASSTTGAYEQYF. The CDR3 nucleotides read TGTGCCAGCAGTACGACAGGGGCCTACGAGCAGTACTTC.

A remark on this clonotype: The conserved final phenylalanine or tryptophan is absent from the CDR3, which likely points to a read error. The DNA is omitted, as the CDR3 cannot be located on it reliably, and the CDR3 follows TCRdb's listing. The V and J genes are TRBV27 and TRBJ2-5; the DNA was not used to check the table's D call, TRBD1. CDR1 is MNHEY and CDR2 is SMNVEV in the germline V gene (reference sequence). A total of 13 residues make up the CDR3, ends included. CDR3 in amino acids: CASRGRGRESRFL.